This entry lists 17 T cell receptor beta chains sequenced from one sample in a study of lymphopenia after photon versus proton radiotherapy. Libraries were prepared by immunoSEQ multiplex PCR; TCRdb keeps only in-frame clonotypes and omits some of them. The repertoire holds tens of thousands of clones, about 87% seen once, with around 47% in the top ten. The sequences come from peripheral blood, collected from a patient treated with proton-based radiotherapy. The origin of the receptors is a woman aged 55-69 years with cholangiocarcinoma. Some clones in this sample may be carry-over from other donors' samples.

CDR3 amino acids: CATSRVLVISNTEAFF. The DNA for the CDR3 is TGTGCCACCAGCAGAGTACTTGTTATATCGAACACTGAAGCTTTCTTT. V and J are TRBV15 and TRBJ1-1; D is ambiguous. The CDR3 is made up of 16 amino acids. V was clipped by 1 base and J by 1 base, with 13 bases between them. In germline, CDR1 is LNHNV, CDR2 YYDKDF (reference sequence).

CDR3 sequence (DNA): TGTGCCTGGAGTGGGCAGGGCCAGAAGAAAGAGACCCAGTACTTC. The encoded protein is CAWSGQGQKKETQYF. The V gene is TRBV30, the J gene TRBJ2-5; perhaps TRBD1 as D (5 bases). The CDR3 length is 15 residues. CDR1 is GTSNPN and CDR2 is SVGIG in the germline V gene (reference sequence). Trimming shortened V by 1 base and J by 3 bases, and 15 bases separated the two germline ends.

The chain links TRBV29-1 to TRBJ1-1; D not certain. Deletions cut 4 bases from V and 1 base from J, with 16 bases between. Germline assignment: CDR1 SQVTM and CDR2 ANQGSEA. The CDR3 extends over 15 amino acids. Here the CDR3 reads CSVGTTSLANTEAFF. In DNA, the CDR3 is TGCAGCGTTGGAACGACATCCTTGGCGAACACTGAAGCTTTCTTT. Full variable domain (rest looked up from reference TRBV29-1 and TRBJ1-1): SAVISQKPSRDICQRGTSLTIQCQVDSQVTMMFWYRQQPGQSLTLIATANQGSEATYESGFVIDKFPISRPNLTFSTLTVSNMSPEDSSIYLCSVGTTSLANTEAFFGQGTRLTVV.

The V call is TRBV5-4, the J call TRBJ2-7; 8 bases map to TRBD2. Looked up from germline, CDR1 is SGHNT and CDR2 is YYREEE (reference sequence). The CDR3 covers 13 residues. The junction had 3 bases not matched to a gene; V was cut back by 3 bases and J by 4 bases. Here the CDR3 reads CASSSEREYEQYF. CDR3 sequence (DNA): TGTGCCAGCAGCTCCGAGCGGGAGTACGAGCAGTACTTC.

Relative to its sample, this clone is medium-sized. Compared with germline, one end of the junction differs, possibly owing to a read error. The chain is built from TRBV7-2 and TRBJ2-7, with D perhaps matching TRBD1 (7 bases). Germline CDR1 and CDR2: SGHTA and FQGNSA. The CDR3 length is 14 residues. The CDR3 here is CASSSRGTAYEQYF. In DNA, the CDR3 is TGTGCCAGCAGCTCCCGCGGGACAGCCTATGAGCAGTACTTC.

The chain links TRBV11-3 to TRBJ2-1, with 9 bases aligning to TRBD2. CDR1 is SGHNT and CDR2 is YENEEA in the germline V gene. After removal of 0 bases from V and 5 bases from J, the junction contained 2 bases not matched to a gene. The CDR3 length is 15 residues. CDR3 DNA: TGTGCCAGCAGCTTAGAGGGACTAGCTAACAATGAGCAGTTCTTC. It translates to CASSLEGLANNEQFF.

This sequence joins TRBV7-2 and TRBJ1-2; TRBD1 matches 7 bases. CDR3 length: 15 residues. Germline V gene lookup returns CDR1 SGHTA and CDR2 FQGNSA. The junction had 6 bases not matched to a gene; V was cut back by 5 bases and J by 0 bases. The CDR3 DNA reads TGTGCCAGCAGCAAACAGGGGTTAGCTAACTATGGCTACACCTTC. Amino acids: CASSKQGLANYGYTF.

The chain combines TRBV29-1 with TRBJ2-3; a weak D match, TRBD2 (5 bases). V lost 6 bases, J lost 4 bases, and 17 bases lay in between. CDR1 SQVTM and CDR2 ANQGSEA come from the germline V gene. This CDR3 contains 14 residues. CDR3 protein: CSVSRQGSADTQYF. The CDR3 coding sequence is TGCAGCGTAAGCCGACAAGGGAGCGCAGATACGCAGTATTTT.

This chain links TRBV5-1 with TRBJ1-1; a weak D match, TRBD1 (5 bases). Trimming removed 6 bases from V and 0 bases from J, with 21 bases in between. This CDR3 region has 17 residues. CDR1 and CDR2 (germline): SGHRS, YFSETQ. CDR3 loop: CASTPRGTQVMNTEAFF. DNA for the CDR3: TGCGCCAGCACCCCGAGGGGTACCCAGGTCATGAACACTGAAGCTTTCTTT. Combining the CDR3 with reference TRBV5-1 and TRBJ1-1 gives the whole variable domain KAGVTQTPRYLIKTRGQQVTLSCSPISGHRSVSWYQQTPGQGLQFLFEYFSETQRNKGNFPGRFSGRQFSNSRSEMNVSTLELGDSALYLCASTPRGTQVMNTEAFFGQGTRLTVV.

This chain joins TRBV5-4 and TRBJ2-3, with 8 bases that match TRBD2. This CDR3 contains 15 residues. After removal of 4 bases from V and 5 bases from J, the junction contained 9 bases not matched to a gene. CDR1 SGHNT and CDR2 YYREEE come from the germline V gene (reference sequence). The CDR3 DNA follows: TGTGCCAGCAGCCCGGACGGGGGGGCTCAAGATACGCAGTATTTT. Translating gives CASSPDGGAQDTQYF.

The chain is built from TRBV5-1 and TRBJ1-4; D not certain. The CDR3 has 15 amino acids. With 0 bases removed from V and 3 bases from J, the gap between germline ends came to 9 bases. Germline V lookup: CDR1 SGHRS, CDR2 YFSETQ. CDR3 in amino acids: CASSLEPVSNEKLFF. The CDR3 coding sequence is TGCGCCAGCAGCTTGGAGCCAGTCTCTAATGAAAAACTGTTTTTT.

The chain carries TRBV27 and TRBJ2-3, with D possibly matching TRBD2 (6 bases). The CDR3 runs to 15 residues. The V gene lost 4 bases and the J gene lost 2 bases, with 13 bases spanning the gap. Germline CDR1 and CDR2: MNHEY and SMNVEV (reference sequence). The CDR3 DNA reads TGTGCCAGCAGTTGGGGGGAATTACTCACAGATACGCAGTATTTT. It yields the protein CASSWGELLTDTQYF.

The V and J genes are TRBV5-6 and TRBJ1-2, with TRBD1 matching 8 bases. The CDR3 totals 13 residues. Germline trimming cut 2 bases from V and 6 bases from J; bases unmatched to any gene: 3. Looked up from germline, CDR1 is SGHDT and CDR2 is YYEEEE. The CDR3 nucleotides are TGTGCCAGCAGCTTCGGACAGGGTAATGGCTACACCTTC. Its protein product is CASSFGQGNGYTF.

The genes are TRBV27 and TRBJ1-2, with D uncertain. CDR1 is MNHEY and CDR2 is SMNVEV in the germline V gene (reference sequence). V lost 0 bases and J lost 8, with 19 bases in between. The CDR3 spans 16 residues. The CDR3 nucleotides read TGTGCCAGCAGTTTATCGTGGTCAGCCTCCCCGGCGGGCTACACCTTC. Amino acids: CASSLSWSASPAGYTF.

This rearrangement joins TRBV7-3 to TRBJ2-1; a possible D gene is TRBD1 (5 bases). The CDR3 is made up of 15 amino acids. Germline V CDR1 and CDR2: SGHTA, FQGTGA. The V end lost 4 bases, the J end lost 7 bases, and 17 bases lay between the germline ends. CDR3 protein: CASSSQVGLDNEQFF. The CDR3 nucleotides are TGTGCCAGCAGCTCTCAGGTGGGGCTGGATAATGAGCAGTTCTTC.

This clone has only a few counts. V and J are TRBV2 and TRBJ1-5; TRBD1 agrees at 9 bases. This CDR3 contains 14 residues. CDR1 SNHLY and CDR2 FYNNEI come from the germline V gene. The junction had 3 bases not matched to a gene; V was cut back by 4 bases and J by 5 bases. CDR3 sequence reads: CASSGDRVYQPQHF. CDR3 DNA sequence: TGTGCCAGCAGTGGGGACAGGGTGTATCAGCCCCAGCATTTT.

The chain has TRBV6-6 and TRBJ2-2; D is ambiguous. CDR3 length: 15 residues. Deletions cut 0 bases from V and 4 bases from J, with 9 bases between. CDR1 and CDR2 from the germline V gene are MNHNY and SVGAGI (reference sequence). For the CDR3, the DNA is TGTGCCAGCAGTTACTCGGCAGGAACCACCGGGGAGCTGTTTTTT. This encodes CASSYSAGTTGELFF.